This T cell receptor beta chain was found in a study of T-cell memory formation after mild COVID-19. CDR1 SGHRS and CDR2 YFSETQ come from the germline V gene. Germline trimming cut 4 bases from V and 6 bases from J; bases unmatched to any gene: 21. This CDR3 spans 18 amino acids. Concerning this clonotype itself: The antigen is unknown.

Study-wide points: The appearance of some responding clones in pre-infection memory suggested that cross-reactive memory joined. Still unconfirmed is whether the second-wave clones peaking on day 37 recognized SARS-CoV-2.

Constant-segment primers served in 5'RACE that generated TCR alpha and TCR beta cDNA libraries bearing sample barcodes and UMIs. Using its own MiXCR run on the 5' RACE reads, TCRdb lists one record per CDR3 protein. The sample has 380,000 or so distinct CDR3 sequences; 13% to 15% are singletons. The TCR was taken from a man aged 18-30 years who had mild COVID-19 (a few samples of this study predate the infection). Cell type and time point are not known. The chain has TRBV5-1 and TRBJ1-1; TRBD1 matches at 7 bases. Sequencing was performed on PBMCs or a T cell subset sorted from them (not recorded which). CDR3 nucleotide sequence: TGCGCCAGCAGCGGGAGACAGGGAACGTTTCCCTCTGTTGCTGAAGCTTTCTTT. Its translation: CASSGRQGTFPSVAEAFF.